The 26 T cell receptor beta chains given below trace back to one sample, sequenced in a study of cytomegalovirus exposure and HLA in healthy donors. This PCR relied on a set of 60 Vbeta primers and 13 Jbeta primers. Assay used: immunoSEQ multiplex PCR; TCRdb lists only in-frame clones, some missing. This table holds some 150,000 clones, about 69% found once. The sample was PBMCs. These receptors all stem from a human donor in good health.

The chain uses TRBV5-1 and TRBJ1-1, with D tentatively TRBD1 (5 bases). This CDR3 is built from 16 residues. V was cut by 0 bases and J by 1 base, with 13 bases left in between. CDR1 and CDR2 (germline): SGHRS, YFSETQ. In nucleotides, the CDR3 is TGCGCCAGCAGCTTGGTTGGGGGGGTGGCGAACACTGAAGCTTTCTTT. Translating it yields CASSLVGGVANTEAFF.

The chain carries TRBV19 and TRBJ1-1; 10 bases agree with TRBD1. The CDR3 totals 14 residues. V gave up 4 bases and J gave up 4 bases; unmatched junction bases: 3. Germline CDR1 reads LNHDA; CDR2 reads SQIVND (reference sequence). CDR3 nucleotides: TGTGCCAGTAGTACCGACAGGGGGCCCACTGAAGCTTTCTTT. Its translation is CASSTDRGPTEAFF.

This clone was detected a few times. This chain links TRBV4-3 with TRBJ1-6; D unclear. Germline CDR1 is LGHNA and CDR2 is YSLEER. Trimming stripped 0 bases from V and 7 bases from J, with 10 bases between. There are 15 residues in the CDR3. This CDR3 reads CASSQELGANSPLHF. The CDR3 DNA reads TGCGCCAGCAGCCAAGAATTGGGAGCCAATTCACCCCTCCACTTT.

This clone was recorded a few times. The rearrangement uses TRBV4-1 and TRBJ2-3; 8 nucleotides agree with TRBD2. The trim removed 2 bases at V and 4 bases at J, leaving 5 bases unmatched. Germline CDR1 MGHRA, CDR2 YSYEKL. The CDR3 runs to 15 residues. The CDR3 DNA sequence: TGCGCCAGCAGCCAAATAGCGGGGTCTGCAGATACGCAGTATTTT. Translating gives CASSQIAGSADTQYF.

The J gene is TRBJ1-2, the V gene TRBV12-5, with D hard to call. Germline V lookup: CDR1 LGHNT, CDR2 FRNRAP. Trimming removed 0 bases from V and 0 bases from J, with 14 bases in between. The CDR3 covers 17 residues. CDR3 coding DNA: TGTGCTAGTGGTTTGGTACCCGGTGAATTAGCTAACTATGGCTACACCTTC. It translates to CASGLVPGELANYGYTF. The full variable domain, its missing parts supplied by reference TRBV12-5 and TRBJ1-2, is DARVTQTPRHKVTEMGQEVTMRCQPILGHNTVFWYRQTMMQGLELLAYFRNRAPLDDSGMPKDRFSAEMPDATLATLKIQPSEPRDSAVYFCASGLVPGELANYGYTFGSGTRLTVV.

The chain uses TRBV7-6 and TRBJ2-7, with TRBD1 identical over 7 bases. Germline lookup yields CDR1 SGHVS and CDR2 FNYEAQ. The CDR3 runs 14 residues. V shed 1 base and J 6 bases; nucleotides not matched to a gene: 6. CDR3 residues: CASSLGQGYSEQYF. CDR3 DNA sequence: TGTGCCAGCAGCTTAGGACAGGGTTATAGCGAGCAGTACTTC.

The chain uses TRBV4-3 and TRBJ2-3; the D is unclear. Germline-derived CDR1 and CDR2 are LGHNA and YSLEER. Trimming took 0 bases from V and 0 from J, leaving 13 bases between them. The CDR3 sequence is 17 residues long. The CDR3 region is CASSQDFGRLSTDTQYF. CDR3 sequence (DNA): TGCGCCAGCAGCCAAGATTTCGGCAGGCTGAGCACAGATACGCAGTATTTT.

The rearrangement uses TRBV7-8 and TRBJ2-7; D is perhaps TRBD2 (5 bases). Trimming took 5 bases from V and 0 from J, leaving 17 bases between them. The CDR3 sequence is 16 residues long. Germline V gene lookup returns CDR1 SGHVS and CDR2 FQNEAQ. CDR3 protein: CASSQEIAWSSYEQYF. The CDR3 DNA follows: TGTGCCAGCAGCCAGGAAATAGCGTGGAGCTCCTACGAGCAGTACTTC.

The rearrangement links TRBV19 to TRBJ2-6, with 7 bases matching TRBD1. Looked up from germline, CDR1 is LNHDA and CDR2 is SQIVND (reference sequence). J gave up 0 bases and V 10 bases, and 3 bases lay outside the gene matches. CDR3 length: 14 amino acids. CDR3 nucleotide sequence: TGTGCCATTAGGGACAGCTCTGGGGCCAACGTCCTGACTTTC. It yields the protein CAIRDSSGANVLTF.

The CDR3 DNA reads TGTGCCAGCAGTGAATTAGGTAGTGGGTCGGAGAATGAGCAGTTCTTC. Translating gives CASSELGSGSENEQFF. The chain links TRBV6-1 to TRBJ2-1; no firm D call. CDR3 length: 16 residues. Germline CDR1 and CDR2: MNHNS and SASEGT. The V end lost 2 bases, the J end lost 7 bases, and 18 bases lay between the germline ends.

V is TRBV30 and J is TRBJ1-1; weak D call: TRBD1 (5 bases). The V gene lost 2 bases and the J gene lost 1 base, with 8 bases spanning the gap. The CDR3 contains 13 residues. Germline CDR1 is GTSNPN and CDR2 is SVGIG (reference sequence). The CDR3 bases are TGTGCCTGGAGTCGGCAGGGGAACACTGAAGCTTTCTTT. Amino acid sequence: CAWSRQGNTEAFF.

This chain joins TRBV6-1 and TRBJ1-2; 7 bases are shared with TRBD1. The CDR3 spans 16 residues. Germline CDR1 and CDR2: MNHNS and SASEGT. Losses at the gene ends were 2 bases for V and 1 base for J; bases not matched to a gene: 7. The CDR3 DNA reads TGTGCCAGCAGTGAACCAGTCGGGACAGATAACTATGGCTACACCTTC. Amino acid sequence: CASSEPVGTDNYGYTF.

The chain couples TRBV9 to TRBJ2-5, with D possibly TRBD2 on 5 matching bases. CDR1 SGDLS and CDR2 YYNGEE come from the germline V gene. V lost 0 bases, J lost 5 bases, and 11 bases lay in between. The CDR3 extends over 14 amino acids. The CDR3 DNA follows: TGTGCCAGCAGCGTAGCTACGGGGTTCGAGACCCAGTACTTC. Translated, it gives CASSVATGFETQYF.

The chain's CDR3 is CASTTLEGGSHTDTQYF. In DNA form, the CDR3 reads TGTGCCAGCACAACACTAGAAGGTGGATCCCACACAGATACGCAGTATTTT. This rearrangement joins TRBV2 to TRBJ2-3, with D perhaps matching TRBD2 (5 bases). Germline CDR1 reads SNHLY; CDR2 reads FYNNEI. The CDR3 has 17 amino acids. V was cut by 7 bases and J by 2 bases, with 22 bases left in between.

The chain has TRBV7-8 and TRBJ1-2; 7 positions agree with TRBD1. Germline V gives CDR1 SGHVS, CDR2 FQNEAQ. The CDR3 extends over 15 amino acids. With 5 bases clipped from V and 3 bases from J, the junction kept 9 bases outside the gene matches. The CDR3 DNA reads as TGTGCCAGCAGCCCTGACGGACAGGAAGACTATGGCTACACCTTC. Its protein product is CASSPDGQEDYGYTF.

The chain's CDR3 is CASSEEAGSQHF. The CDR3 DNA reads TGTGCCAGCAGTGAAGAGGCAGGGTCCCAGCATTTT. The chain carries TRBV6-1 and TRBJ1-5; possible D gene TRBD1, 5 bases. Germline lookup yields CDR1 MNHNS and CDR2 SASEGT. V was shortened by 1 base and J by 11 bases, with 9 bases between the two germline ends. CDR3 length: 12 residues.

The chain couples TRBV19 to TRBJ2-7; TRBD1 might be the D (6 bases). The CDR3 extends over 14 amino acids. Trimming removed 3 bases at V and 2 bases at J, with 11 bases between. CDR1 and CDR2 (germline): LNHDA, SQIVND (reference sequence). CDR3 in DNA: TGTGCCAGTAGTATGGGGACACCGACCTACGAGCAGTACTTC. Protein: CASSMGTPTYEQYF.

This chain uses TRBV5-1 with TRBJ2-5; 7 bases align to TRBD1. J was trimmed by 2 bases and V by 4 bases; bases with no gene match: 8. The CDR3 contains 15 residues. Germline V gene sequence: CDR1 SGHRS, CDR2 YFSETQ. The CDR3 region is CASSRDQQGQETQYF. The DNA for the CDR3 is TGCGCCAGCAGCCGCGATCAACAGGGGCAAGAGACCCAGTACTTC. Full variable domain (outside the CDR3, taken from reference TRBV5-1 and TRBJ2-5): KAGVTQTPRYLIKTRGQQVTLSCSPISGHRSVSWYQQTPGQGLQFLFEYFSETQRNKGNFPGRFSGRQFSNSRSEMNVSTLELGDSALYLCASSRDQQGQETQYFGPGTRLLVL.

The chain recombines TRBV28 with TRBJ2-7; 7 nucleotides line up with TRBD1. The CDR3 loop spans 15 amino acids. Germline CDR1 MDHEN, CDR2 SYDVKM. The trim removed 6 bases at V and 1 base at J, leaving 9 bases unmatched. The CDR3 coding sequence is TGTGCCAGCAGAAGGATGACAGGGCCTTCCTACGAGCAGTACTTC. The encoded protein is CASRRMTGPSYEQYF.

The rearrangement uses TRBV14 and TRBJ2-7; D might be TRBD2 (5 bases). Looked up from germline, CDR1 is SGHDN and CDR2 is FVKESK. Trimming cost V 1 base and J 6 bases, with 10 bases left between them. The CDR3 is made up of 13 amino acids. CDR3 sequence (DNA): TGTGCCAGCAGCCAAGGTAGAGGAGGCGAGCAGTACTTC. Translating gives CASSQGRGGEQYF.

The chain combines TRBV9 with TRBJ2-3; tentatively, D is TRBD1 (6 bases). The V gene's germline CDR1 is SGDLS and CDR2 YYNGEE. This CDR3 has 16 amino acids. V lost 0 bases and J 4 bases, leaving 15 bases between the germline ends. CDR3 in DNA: TGTGCCAGCAGCGTAGGTAGCCAGGGGCTGGCAGATACGCAGTATTTT. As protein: CASSVGSQGLADTQYF.

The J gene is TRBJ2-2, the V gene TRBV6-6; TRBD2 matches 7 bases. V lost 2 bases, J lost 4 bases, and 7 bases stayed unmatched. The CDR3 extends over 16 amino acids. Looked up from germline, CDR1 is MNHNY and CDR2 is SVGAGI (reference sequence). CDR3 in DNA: TGTGCCAGCAGTTACCCTCCATGGGAGGGCACCGGGGAGCTGTTTTTT. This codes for CASSYPPWEGTGELFF.

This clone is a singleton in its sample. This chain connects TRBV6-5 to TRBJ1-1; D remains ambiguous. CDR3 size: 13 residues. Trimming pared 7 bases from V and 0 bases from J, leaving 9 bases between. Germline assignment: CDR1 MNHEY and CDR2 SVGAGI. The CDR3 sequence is CASKQFMNTEAFF. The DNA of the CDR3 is TGTGCCAGCAAACAGTTCATGAACACTGAAGCTTTCTTT.

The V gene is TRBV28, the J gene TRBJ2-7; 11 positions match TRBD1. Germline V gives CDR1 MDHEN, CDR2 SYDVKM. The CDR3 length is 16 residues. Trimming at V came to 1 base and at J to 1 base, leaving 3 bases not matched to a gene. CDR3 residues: CASSLYGTGGSYEQYF. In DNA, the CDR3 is TGTGCCAGCAGTTTATATGGGACAGGGGGATCCTACGAGCAGTACTTC.

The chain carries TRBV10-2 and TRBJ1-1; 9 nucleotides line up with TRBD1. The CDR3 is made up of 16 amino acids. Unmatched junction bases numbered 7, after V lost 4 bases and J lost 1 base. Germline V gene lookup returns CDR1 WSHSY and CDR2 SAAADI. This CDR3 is CASSAFGTGKNTEAFF. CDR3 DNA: TGCGCCAGCAGTGCATTTGGGACAGGGAAGAACACTGAAGCTTTCTTT.

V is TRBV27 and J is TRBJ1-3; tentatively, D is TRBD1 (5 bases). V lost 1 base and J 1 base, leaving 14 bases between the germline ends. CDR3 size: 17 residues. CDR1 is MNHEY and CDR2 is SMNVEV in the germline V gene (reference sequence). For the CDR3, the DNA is TGTGCCAGCAGTTTATTGGGGACGGAGGGGTCTGGAAACACCATATATTTT. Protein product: CASSLLGTEGSGNTIYF.